These T cell receptor beta chains were read from a single sample in a study of early T cells in non-severe SARS-CoV-2 infection. A single record per CDR3 protein comes from TCRdb applying MiXCR to the 5' RACE reads. The data hold 10,000 to 13,000 distinct CDR3 sequences, with 4% to 5.5% observed a single time. Sequenced: whole blood. Receptors originate from an adult who was a healthcare worker with PCR-confirmed SARS-CoV-2 infection or an uninfected control (not recorded which). The CDR3 runs from the conserved cysteine through the conserved F or W. D genes are given only for firm matches. The listing skips clone size in some rows; elsewhere it reads once, few, many or a size class.

d_call,v_call,j_call,clone_size,cdr3_nt,cdr3_aa
-,TRBV5-1,TRBJ1-1,medium-sized,TGCGCCAGCAGCATAGGACAAGTGAACACTGAAGCTTTCTTT,CASSIGQVNTEAFF
-,TRBV18,TRBJ2-5,many,TGTGCCAGCTCCCAACAAGAGACCCAGTACTTC,CASSQQETQYF
TRBD1,TRBV12-3/TRBV12-4,TRBJ2-1,-,TGTGCCAGCAGTCACACCGGGACAGCTTACAATGAGCAGTTCTTC,CASSHTGTAYNEQFF
-,TRBV5-1,TRBJ1-4,medium-sized,TGCGCCAGCAGCTTGGTCGGCGAGGCAACTAATGAAAAACTGTTTTTT,CASSLVGEATNEKLFF
-,TRBV23-1,TRBJ2-6,many,TGCGCCAGCAGTCGGGGAAAACAGGCTTCCTCTGGGGCCAACGTCCTGACTTTC,CASSRGKQASSGANVLTF
TRBD1,TRBV12-3/TRBV12-4,TRBJ1-2,many,TGTGCCAGCAGTTTGGCAGGGGGGGCTGGCTACACCTTC,CASSLAGGAGYTF
TRBD2,TRBV29-1,TRBJ2-1,medium-sized,TGCAGCGCCGGGACTAGCGGGGACTACAATGAGCAGTTCTTC,CSAGTSGDYNEQFF
-,TRBV5-1,TRBJ1-1,few,TGCGCCAGCAGGCCCGACCGGGCAGGAACAACCGGGGGTTACACTGAAGCTTTCTTT,CASRPDRAGTTGGYTEAFF
-,TRBV5-1,TRBJ2-1,few,TGCGCCAGCAGCCTAACAGGGTCCGGGCATTACAATGAGCAGTTCTTC,CASSLTGSGHYNEQFF
-,TRBV6-1,TRBJ1-4,many,TGTGCCAGCAGTGAAAGGGGGAAGGGAAATGAAAAACTGTTTTTT,CASSERGKGNEKLFF
-,TRBV9,TRBJ2-2,many,TGTGCCAGCAGCGCCCGCCTAGACTATGGGGACGGGGAGCTGTTTTTT,CASSARLDYGDGELFF
TRBD1,TRBV29-1,TRBJ2-3,many,TGCAGCGTCCGGGACAGGTACACAGATACGCAGTATTTT,CSVRDRYTDTQYF
-,TRBV3-1,TRBJ1-3,many,TGTGCCAGCAGCCAGTCCGCCGGGGGTGGAAACACCATATATTTT,CASSQSAGGGNTIYF
-,TRBV7-8,TRBJ1-1,many,TGTGCCAGCAGCCCAGACAGCTTTAAGACTGAAGCTTTCTTT,CASSPDSFKTEAFF
TRBD2,TRBV20-1,TRBJ2-5,-,TGCTGTGCTAGCGGGGGGGGCCAAGAGACCCAGTACTTC,CCASGGGQETQYF
TRBD1,TRBV19,TRBJ1-1,few,TGTGCCAGTAGCTCCACCACAGGGGTCGGAAACACTGAAGCTTTCTTT,CASSSTTGVGNTEAFF
-,TRBV6-6,TRBJ2-3,medium-sized,TGTGCCAGCAGTTACTCGAACGGGGATGATACGCAGTATTTT,CASSYSNGDDTQYF
TRBD1,TRBV12-3/TRBV12-4,TRBJ2-1,-,TGTGCCAGCAGATTCCGTACCGGGACAGGGGACTACAATGAGCAGTTCTTC,CASRFRTGTGDYNEQFF
-,TRBV6-6,TRBJ2-5,medium-sized,TGTGCCAGCAGTTACGTGTTAGAGACCCAGTACTTC,CASSYVLETQYF
-,TRBV7-6,TRBJ1-2,medium-sized,TGTGCCAGCAGCTCCGACAGCAACTATGGCTACACCTTC,CASSSDSNYGYTF
TRBD1,TRBV6-4,TRBJ2-3,many,TGTGCCAGCAGTGACGGACAGGGAAACACAGATACGCAGTATTTT,CASSDGQGNTDTQYF
-,TRBV5-1,TRBJ2-3,few,TGCGCCAGCAGCGGGGGTCTTCTCTATGGCACAGATACGCAGTATTTT,CASSGGLLYGTDTQYF
-,TRBV3-1,TRBJ2-3,few,TGTGCCAGCAGCTACGCCCCCTATACCACAGATACGCAGTATTTT,CASSYAPYTTDTQYF
TRBD1,TRBV4-3,TRBJ2-2,-,TGCGCCAGCAGCCAACGAAGCCTTACAGGGGGTGTGGGGGCCGGGGAGCTGTTTTTT,CASSQRSLTGGVGAGELFF
-,TRBV7-2,TRBJ1-6,few,TGTGCCAGCAGCTGGGAGGGGACGGGAAATTCACCCCTCCACTTT,CASSWEGTGNSPLHF
-,TRBV7-8,TRBJ2-3,many,TGTGCCAGCAGTCATACATTCGCCCGCTTGGATACGCAGTATTTT,CASSHTFARLDTQYF
-,TRBV9,TRBJ2-3,medium-sized,TGTGCCAGCAGCGTAGAAGGGGGGCCTAGCACAGATACGCAGTATTTT,CASSVEGGPSTDTQYF
-,TRBV7-2,TRBJ1-2,many,TGTGCCAGCAGCTTAAGATCTTATAACTATGGCTACACCTTC,CASSLRSYNYGYTF
TRBD1,TRBV20-1,TRBJ2-3,many,TGCAGTGCTAGAGCGGGACAGGGGCGTTTTGGGCAGTATTTT,CSARAGQGRFGQYF
-,TRBV12-3/TRBV12-4,TRBJ1-6,-,TGTGCCAGCAGTTCCGGGGGGGCTGTTAATTCACCCCTCCACTTT,CASSSGGAVNSPLHF
-,TRBV20-1,TRBJ2-4,many,TGCAGTGCTAGAGATCCTAGGGGCCCGGCCAAAAACATTCAGTACTTC,CSARDPRGPAKNIQYF
TRBD1,TRBV11-3,TRBJ2-3,many,TGTGCCAGCAGCGGGGACAGTGGGAATGGAGATACGCAGTATTTT,CASSGDSGNGDTQYF
-,TRBV6-2/TRBV6-3,TRBJ1-1,many,TGTGCCAGCAGAGTCTTAGCTGAAGCTTTCTTT,CASRVLAEAFF
-,TRBV7-2,TRBJ2-3,many,TGTGCCAGCAGCCGTAGCGGAGGTAGCCCCAGCACAGATACGCAGTATTTT,CASSRSGGSPSTDTQYF
TRBD1,TRBV24-1,TRBJ1-5,medium-sized,TGTGCCACCAGAAGGGAGGTCAGGGGGCGCGAAGGAGGTCAGCCCCAGCATTTT,CATRREVRGREGGQPQHF
TRBD2,TRBV4-1,TRBJ2-1,few,TGCGCCAGCAGCCAAGAAGTGGCGGTCGCCGGGAGGGAGCAGTTCTTC,CASSQEVAVAGREQFF
TRBD1,TRBV9,TRBJ2-6,many,TGTGCCAGCAGCGTAGTAGGGGCCGGGACAGGGAGGCCTGGGGCCAACGTCCTGACTTTC,CASSVVGAGTGRPGANVLTF
TRBD1,TRBV5-5,TRBJ1-1,many,TGTGCCAGCAGCTCCCGGGACAGGAGTTTGGGGCCTTTCTTT,CASSSRDRSLGPFF
-,TRBV6-5,TRBJ1-1,many,TGTGCCAGCAGTTACACGGATAACACTGAAGCTTTCTTT,CASSYTDNTEAFF
-,TRBV7-6,TRBJ2-1,many,TGTGCCAGCCAGAGGTTGAGCTCCTACAATGAGCAGTTCTTC,CASQRLSSYNEQFF
-,TRBV6-1,TRBJ2-2,few,TGTGCCAGCAGTAGGGACTTCGAGACCGGGGAGCTGTTTTTT,CASSRDFETGELFF
-,TRBV3-1,TRBJ1-4,many,TGTGCCAGCAGCCAAGAGAACACAAGAAATGAAAAACTGTTTTTT,CASSQENTRNEKLFF
-,TRBV7-2,TRBJ2-5,many,TGTGCCAGCAGCTTCCCTACCCACCACCAAGAGACCCAGTACTTC,CASSFPTHHQETQYF
TRBD1,TRBV5-1,TRBJ1-6,many,TGCGCCAGCAGCCCGGGACAGTTCTATAATTCACCCCTCCACTTT,CASSPGQFYNSPLHF
-,TRBV19,TRBJ1-1,few,TGTGCCAGTAGTATACCTCAAGGTACCACTGAAGCTTTCTTT,CASSIPQGTTEAFF
-,TRBV20-1,TRBJ1-1,many,TGCAGTGCTGCTCCGGCGGCAGGGGCCGCGAACACTGAAGCTTTCTTT,CSAAPAAGAANTEAFF
-,TRBV10-1,TRBJ2-2,medium-sized,TGCGCCACCGGACCATTCACCGGGGAGCTGTTTTTT,CATGPFTGELFF
TRBD1,TRBV6-1,TRBJ2-2,many,TGTGCCATCTCACAGGGGCCTAACACCGGGGAGCTGTTTTTT,CAISQGPNTGELFF
-,TRBV13,TRBJ2-7,-,TGTGCCAGCAGCTCCCCCCGGACCGCCGCCTACGAGCAGTACTTC,CASSSPRTAAYEQYF
-,TRBV11-2,TRBJ1-1,-,TGTGCCAGCAGCTTATGGGTGAACACTGAAGCTTTCTTT,CASSLWVNTEAFF
TRBD2,TRBV6-2/TRBV6-3,TRBJ2-1,medium-sized,TGTGCCAGCAGTTTAACCACTAGCGGCTACAATGAGCAGTTCTTC,CASSLTTSGYNEQFF
TRBD1,TRBV24-1,TRBJ2-3,few,TGTGCCACCAGTGTTGGACAGGGGTGGACAGATACGCAGTATTTT,CATSVGQGWTDTQYF
-,TRBV12-3/TRBV12-4,TRBJ1-3,-,TGTGCCAGCAGTTTCGGCCCCGGAAACACCATATATTTT,CASSFGPGNTIYF
-,TRBV20-1,TRBJ1-5,medium-sized,TGCAGTGCTGGTAAACAGGGTGGCAACAATCAGCCCCAGCATTTT,CSAGKQGGNNQPQHF
TRBD2,TRBV7-9,TRBJ2-7,many,TGTGCCAGCAGCCCACTGGGGGGGGTCCAGTACGAGCAGTACTTC,CASSPLGGVQYEQYF
-,TRBV6-6,TRBJ1-4,many,TGTGCCAGCAGTTACTCGATGTGGGGTAATGAAAAACTGTTTTTT,CASSYSMWGNEKLFF
-,TRBV20-1,TRBJ1-1,few,TGCAGTGCATGGGACCGGCTTGAAGCTTTCTTT,CSAWDRLEAFF
-,TRBV7-2,TRBJ1-2,-,TGTGCCAGCAGCCGCCCTTTGGGGATAGGCGGCTACACCTTC,CASSRPLGIGGYTF